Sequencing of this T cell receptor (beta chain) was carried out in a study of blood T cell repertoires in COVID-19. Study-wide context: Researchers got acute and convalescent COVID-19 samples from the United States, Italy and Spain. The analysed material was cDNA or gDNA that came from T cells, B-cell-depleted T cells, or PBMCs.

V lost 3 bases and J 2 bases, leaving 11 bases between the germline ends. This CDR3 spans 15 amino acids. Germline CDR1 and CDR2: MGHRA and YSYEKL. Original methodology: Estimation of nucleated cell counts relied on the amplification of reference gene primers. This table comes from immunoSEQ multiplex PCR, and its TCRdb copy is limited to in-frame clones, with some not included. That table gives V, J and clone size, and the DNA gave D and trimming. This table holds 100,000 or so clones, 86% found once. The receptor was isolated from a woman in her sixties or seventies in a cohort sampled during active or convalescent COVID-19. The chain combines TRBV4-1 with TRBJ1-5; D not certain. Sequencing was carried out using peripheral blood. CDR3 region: CASSHPPGGNQPQHF. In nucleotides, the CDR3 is TGCGCCAGCAGCCATCCCCCAGGTGGCAATCAGCCCCAGCATTTT.